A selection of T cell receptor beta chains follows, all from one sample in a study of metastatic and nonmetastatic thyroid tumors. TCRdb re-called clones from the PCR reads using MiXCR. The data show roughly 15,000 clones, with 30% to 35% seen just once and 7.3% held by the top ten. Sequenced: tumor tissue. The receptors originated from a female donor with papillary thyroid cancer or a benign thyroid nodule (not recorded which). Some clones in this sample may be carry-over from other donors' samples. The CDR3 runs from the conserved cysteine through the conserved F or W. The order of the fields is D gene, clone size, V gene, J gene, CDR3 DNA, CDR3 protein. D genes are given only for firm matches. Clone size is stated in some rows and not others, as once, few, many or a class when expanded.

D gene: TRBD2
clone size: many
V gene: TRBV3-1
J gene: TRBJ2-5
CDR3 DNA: TGTGCCAGCAGCCAAGACGCAGCGGGGGGGCAAGAGACCCAGTACTTC
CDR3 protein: CASSQDAAGGQETQYF

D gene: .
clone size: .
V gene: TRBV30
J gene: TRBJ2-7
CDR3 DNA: TGTGCCTGGAGTGGAGGGGGGGGCGAGCAGTACTTC
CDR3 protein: CAWSGGGGEQYF

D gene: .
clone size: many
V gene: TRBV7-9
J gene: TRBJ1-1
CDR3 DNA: TGTGCCAGCACGCGACCGGGGGTCACTGAAGCTTTCTTT
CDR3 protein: CASTRPGVTEAFF

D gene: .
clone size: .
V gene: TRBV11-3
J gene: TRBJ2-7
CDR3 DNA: TGTGCCAGCAGCTTATTCGAGGGTGACGAGCAGTACTTC
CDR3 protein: CASSLFEGDEQYF

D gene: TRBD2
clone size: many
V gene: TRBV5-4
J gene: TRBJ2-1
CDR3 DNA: TGTGCCAGCAGCAAACTAGCGGGGGGTCACACTGAGCAGTTCTTC
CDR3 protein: CASSKLAGGHTEQFF

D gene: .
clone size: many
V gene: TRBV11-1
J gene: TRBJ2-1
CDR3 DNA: TGTGCCAGCAGCCTTACACGGTTGATCCATGAGCAGTTCTTC
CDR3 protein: CASSLTRLIHEQFF

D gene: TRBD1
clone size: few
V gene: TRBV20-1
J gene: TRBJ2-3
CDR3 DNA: TGCAGTGCTAGGGAGGCCTGGGACAGGTCGTCCACAGATACGCAGTATTTT
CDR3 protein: CSAREAWDRSSTDTQYF

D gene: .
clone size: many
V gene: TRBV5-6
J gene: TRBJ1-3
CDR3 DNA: TGTGCCAGCAGCTTGGGGCTCTCTGGAAACACCATATATTTT
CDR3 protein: CASSLGLSGNTIYF

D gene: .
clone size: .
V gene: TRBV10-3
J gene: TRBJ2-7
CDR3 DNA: TGTGCCATCAGGGCAGCCACCTACGAGCAGTACTTC
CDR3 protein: CAIRAATYEQYF

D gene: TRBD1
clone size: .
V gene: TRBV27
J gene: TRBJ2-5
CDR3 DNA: TGTGCCAGCAGTTCCAGCCTGGGGACAGGTACGGAGACCCAGTACTTC
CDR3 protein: CASSSSLGTGTETQYF

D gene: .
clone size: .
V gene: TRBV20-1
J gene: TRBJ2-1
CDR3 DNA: TGCAGTGCTAGAGATTTCGATGCTAGTTCGGGTAATGAGCAGTTCTTC
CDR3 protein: CSARDFDASSGNEQFF

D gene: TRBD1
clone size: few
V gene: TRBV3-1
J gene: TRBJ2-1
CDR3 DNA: TGTGCCAGCAGCCAAGTTACGGACAGGGGCCACAATGAGCAGTTCTTC
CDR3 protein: CASSQVTDRGHNEQFF

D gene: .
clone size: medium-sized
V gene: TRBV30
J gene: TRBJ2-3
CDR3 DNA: TGTGCCTGGAGTGTTCGGCGGTATTACACAGATACGCAGTATTTT
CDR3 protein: CAWSVRRYYTDTQYF

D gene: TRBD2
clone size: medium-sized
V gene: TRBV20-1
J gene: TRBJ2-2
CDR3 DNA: TGCAGTGCTACTAGCGGGGGGGCCACCGGGGAGCTGTTTTTT
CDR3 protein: CSATSGGATGELFF

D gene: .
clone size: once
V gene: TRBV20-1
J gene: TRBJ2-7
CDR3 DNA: TGCAGTGCTAGAGCTCTGGACAGCTACTACGAGCAGTACTTC
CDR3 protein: CSARALDSYYEQYF

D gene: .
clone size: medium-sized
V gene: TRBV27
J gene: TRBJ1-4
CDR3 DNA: TGTGCCAGCAGTTTTCACAGGACAGCTGCAACTAATGAAAAACTGTTTTTT
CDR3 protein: CASSFHRTAATNEKLFF

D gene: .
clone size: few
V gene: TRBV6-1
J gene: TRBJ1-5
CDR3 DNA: TGTGCCAGCAGTCAGGCTGACTTCAATCAGCCCCAGCATTTT
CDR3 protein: CASSQADFNQPQHF

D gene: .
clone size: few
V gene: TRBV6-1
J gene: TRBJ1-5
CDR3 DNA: TGTGCCAGCAGTCGGCAGGGCAATCAGCCCCAGCATTTT
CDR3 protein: CASSRQGNQPQHF

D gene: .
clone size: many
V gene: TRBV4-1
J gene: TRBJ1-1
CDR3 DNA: TGCGCCAGCAGCCAGGCGACAGGCGAAGCTTTCTTT
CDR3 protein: CASSQATGEAFF

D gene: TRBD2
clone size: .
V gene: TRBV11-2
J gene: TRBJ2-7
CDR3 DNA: TGTGCCAGCATCCCGATGGCGCTAGCGGGCCCCGAGCAGTACTTC
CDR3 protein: CASIPMALAGPEQYF

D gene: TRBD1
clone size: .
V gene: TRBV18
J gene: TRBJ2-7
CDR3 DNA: TGTGCCAGCTCCCGCGGACAGGGTATTCACGAGCAGTACTTC
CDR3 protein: CASSRGQGIHEQYF

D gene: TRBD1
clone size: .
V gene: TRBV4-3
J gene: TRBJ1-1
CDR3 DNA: TGCGCCAGCAGCCCATTAGGGACAGGAAGAACTGAAGCTTTCTTT
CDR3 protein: CASSPLGTGRTEAFF

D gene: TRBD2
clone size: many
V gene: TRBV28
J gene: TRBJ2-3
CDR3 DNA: TGTGCCAGCAGTTCGCGAACTAGCGGGGGGGCCGATACGCAGTATTTT
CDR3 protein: CASSSRTSGGADTQYF

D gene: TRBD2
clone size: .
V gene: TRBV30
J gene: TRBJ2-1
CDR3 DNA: TGTGCCTGGAGTCCTATGACTAGCGGGAGTCGCAATGAGCAGTTCTTC
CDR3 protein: CAWSPMTSGSRNEQFF

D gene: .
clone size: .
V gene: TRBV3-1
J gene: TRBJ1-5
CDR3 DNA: TGTGCCAGCAGCCAATGGGGAGGGGGAGATCATCAGCCCCAGCATTTT
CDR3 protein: CASSQWGGGDHQPQHF

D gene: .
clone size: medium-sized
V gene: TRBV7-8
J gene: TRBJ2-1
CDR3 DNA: TGTGCCAGCAGCTTAGCTCTTTCCAGCTCAGGGGTGAATGAGCAGTTCTTC
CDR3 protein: CASSLALSSSGVNEQFF

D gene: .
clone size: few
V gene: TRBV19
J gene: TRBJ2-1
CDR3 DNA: TGTGCCAGTAGTATACCCGCAGGGCCCTACAATGAGCAGTTCTTC
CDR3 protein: CASSIPAGPYNEQFF

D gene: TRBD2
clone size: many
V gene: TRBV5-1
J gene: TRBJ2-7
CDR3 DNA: TGCGCCAGCAGCGCAGCGGGGGGCCTCTTCTACGAGCAGTACTTC
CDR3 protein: CASSAAGGLFYEQYF

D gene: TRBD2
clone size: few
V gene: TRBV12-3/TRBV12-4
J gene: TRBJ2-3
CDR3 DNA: TGTGCCAGCATCCAGAACGCGGGGGCGCAGTATTTT
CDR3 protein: CASIQNAGAQYF

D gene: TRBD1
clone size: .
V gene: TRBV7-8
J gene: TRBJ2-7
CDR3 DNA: TGTGCCAGCAGCTTATCCGGTCAGGGGGTGTACGAGCAGTACTTC
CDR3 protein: CASSLSGQGVYEQYF

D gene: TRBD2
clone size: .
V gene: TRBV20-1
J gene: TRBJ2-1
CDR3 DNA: TGCAGTGCTGAGGGGGGACTAGCGGGAGTGAGACAGTTCTTC
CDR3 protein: CSAEGGLAGVRQFF

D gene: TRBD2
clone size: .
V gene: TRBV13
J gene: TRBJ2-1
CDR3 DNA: TGTGCCAGCAGCCCGACTGGGGGCTTAGCGGGGTCAGGATACAATGAGCAGTTCTTC
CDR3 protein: CASSPTGGLAGSGYNEQFF

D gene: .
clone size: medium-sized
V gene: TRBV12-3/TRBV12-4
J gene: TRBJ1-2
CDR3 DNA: TGTGCCAGCAGTCGCGGACAAGAGTATGGCTACACCTTC
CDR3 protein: CASSRGQEYGYTF

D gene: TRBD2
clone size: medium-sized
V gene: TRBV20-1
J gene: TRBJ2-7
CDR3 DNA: TGCAGTGCTAGTGCTAGCGGGGGTACCTACGAGCAGTACTTC
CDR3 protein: CSASASGGTYEQYF

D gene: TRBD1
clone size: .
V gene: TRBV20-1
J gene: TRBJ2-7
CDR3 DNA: TGCAGTGCTAGAGGACAGGGTTACAGTAAATACGAGCAGTACTTC
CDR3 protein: CSARGQGYSKYEQYF

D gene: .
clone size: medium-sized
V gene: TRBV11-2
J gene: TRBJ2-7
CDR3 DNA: TGTGCCAGCAGCCTGTTGGCAGGGGGGACCTACGAGCAGTACTTC
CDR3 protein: CASSLLAGGTYEQYF

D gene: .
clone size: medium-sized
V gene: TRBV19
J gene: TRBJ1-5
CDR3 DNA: TGTGCCAGTGTATCCTCACCCCGCAGGGGTTTTCAGCCCCAGCATTTT
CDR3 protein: CASVSSPRRGFQPQHF

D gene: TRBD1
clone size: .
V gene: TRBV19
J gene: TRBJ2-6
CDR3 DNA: TGTGCCAGTAGCCCGGGACAGGGGGCTGGGGCCAACGTCCTGACTTTC
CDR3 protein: CASSPGQGAGANVLTF

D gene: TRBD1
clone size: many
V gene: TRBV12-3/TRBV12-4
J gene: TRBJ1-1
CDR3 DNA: TGTGCCAGCAGACTGGACAGGGTAGGTGCTTTCTTT
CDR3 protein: CASRLDRVGAFF

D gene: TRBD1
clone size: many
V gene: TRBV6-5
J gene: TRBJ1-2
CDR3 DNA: TGTGCCAGCAGTTACTCTGGACAGGGTTTTAATGGCTACACCTTC
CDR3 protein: CASSYSGQGFNGYTF

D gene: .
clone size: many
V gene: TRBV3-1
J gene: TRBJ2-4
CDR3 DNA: TGTGCCAGCAGCCAAAGGGGGGGGCCTGCCAAAAACATTCAGTACTTC
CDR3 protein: CASSQRGGPAKNIQYF

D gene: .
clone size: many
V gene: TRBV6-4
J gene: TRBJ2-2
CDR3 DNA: TGTGCCAGCAGTAAGGAACAGGGCACCGGGGAGCTGTTTTTT
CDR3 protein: CASSKEQGTGELFF

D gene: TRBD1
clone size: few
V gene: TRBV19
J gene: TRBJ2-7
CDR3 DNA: TGTGCCAGTAGTCCAAGGACAGGGGGCGGCTACGAGCAGTACTTC
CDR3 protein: CASSPRTGGGYEQYF

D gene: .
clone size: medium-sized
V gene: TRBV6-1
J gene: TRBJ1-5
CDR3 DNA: TGTGCCAGCAGTCTAACAGTTAGCAATCAGCCCCAGCATTTT
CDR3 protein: CASSLTVSNQPQHF

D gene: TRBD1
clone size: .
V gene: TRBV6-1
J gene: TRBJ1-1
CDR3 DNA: TGTGCCAGCAGGGCCCCCCAAGGGGGCTGGACTGAAGCTTTCTTT
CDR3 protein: CASRAPQGGWTEAFF

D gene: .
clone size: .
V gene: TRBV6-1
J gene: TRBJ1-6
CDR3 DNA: TGTGCCAGCAGTGCCTGGCCCGGTGATTCACCCCTCCACTTT
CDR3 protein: CASSAWPGDSPLHF

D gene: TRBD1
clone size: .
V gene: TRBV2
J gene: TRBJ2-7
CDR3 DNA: TGTGCCAGCAGTTTTCCTAGGACAGGTCCTTCCTACGAGCAGTACTTC
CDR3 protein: CASSFPRTGPSYEQYF

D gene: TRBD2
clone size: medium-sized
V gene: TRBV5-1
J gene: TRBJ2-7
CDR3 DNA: TGCGCCAGCAGCCCTGGACTAGCGGGGACCTACGAGCAGTACTTC
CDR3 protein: CASSPGLAGTYEQYF

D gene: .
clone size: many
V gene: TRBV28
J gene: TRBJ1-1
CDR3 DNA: TGTGCCAGCAACCGGGACGGTGAAGCTTTCTTT
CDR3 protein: CASNRDGEAFF

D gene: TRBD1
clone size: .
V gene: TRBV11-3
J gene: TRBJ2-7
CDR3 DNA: TGTGCCAGCAGCCCCGGGACAGGGAGAGGCGAGCAGTACTTC
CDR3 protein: CASSPGTGRGEQYF

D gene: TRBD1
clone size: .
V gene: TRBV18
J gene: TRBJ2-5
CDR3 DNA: TGTGCCAGCTCCCCGGGACAGGGGGCATGGAGGGAGACCCAGTACTTC
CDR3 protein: CASSPGQGAWRETQYF

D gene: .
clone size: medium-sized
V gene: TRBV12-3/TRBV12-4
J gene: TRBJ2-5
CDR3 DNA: TGTGCCAGCAGTTTGGGGCGGGTGAGCCAAGAGACCCAGTACTTC
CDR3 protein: CASSLGRVSQETQYF

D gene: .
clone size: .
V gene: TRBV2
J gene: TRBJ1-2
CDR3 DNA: TGTGCCAGCAGTGGCAAAAATAACTATGGCTACACCTTC
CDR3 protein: CASSGKNNYGYTF